The clone carrying this T cell receptor beta chain turned up a few times. Its antigen is currently unknown. This entry belongs to a study of cytomegalovirus exposure and HLA in healthy donors. Looked up from germline, CDR1 is SGHTA and CDR2 is FQGNSA. The V gene end was trimmed by 3 bases and the J gene end by 6 bases; junction bases not matched to a gene: 5. This CDR3 contains 15 residues. Findings and caveats of the study: In a later analysis, specific HLA alleles were associated with about 18,000 TCR beta sequences at a 0.05 false discovery rate. The study flagged fewer than 200 TCR beta chains as cytomegalovirus-associated. Most CMV-associated TCR beta chains appeared HLA-restricted in a later analysis. The authors confirmed in vitro that a few CMV-associated chains were specific for CMV antigens.

PCR involved 60 Vbeta and 13 Jbeta primers. Profiling relied on immunoSEQ multiplex PCR, and the TCRdb table lists in-frame clones only, not all of them. The sample includes approximately 130,000 clones, approximately 82% of them seen just once. This receptor was taken from a boy between 2 and 15 years old in good health and CMV-seronegative. Sample: PBMCs. This chain links TRBV7-2 with TRBJ2-3; TRBD2 matches at 11 bases. The CDR3 DNA follows: TGTGCCAGCAGCTTTACTAGCGGGGGAGGTGATACGCAGTATTTT. It yields the protein CASSFTSGGGDTQYF.